The 17 T cell receptor beta chains reported below all come from one sample, sequenced in a study of beta chain features in type 1 diabetes. Since all of the isolated RNA was reverse transcribed, expressed TCRB transcripts were what got sequenced. Only in-frame clones appear in the TCRdb table, and some are missing; sequencing was by immunoSEQ multiplex PCR. The repertoire includes 500,000 to 650,000 clones, roughly 12% of them detected once, and 0.095% to 0.15% sits in the top ten. Their antigen targets remain unknown. Findings and limits, study-wide: TCRB CDR3s from Type 1 diabetes patients were moderately but significantly shorter in all four CD4+ subsets.

Material: naive CD4+ T cells from blood. These receptors were obtained from a man younger than 40 with type 1 diabetes.

This clone appeared a single time. This chain connects TRBV19 to TRBJ2-7; 11 bases align to TRBD2. The trim removed 0 bases at V and 0 bases at J, leaving 4 bases unmatched. This CDR3 is built from 17 residues. Germline lookup yields CDR1 LNHDA and CDR2 SQIVND (reference sequence). Written as DNA, the CDR3 is TGTGCCAGTAGTATAGATTCCGGGACTAGCGGCTCCTACGAGCAGTACTTC. Its protein product is CASSIDSGTSGSYEQYF.

The sample holds a few counts of this clone. The rearrangement uses TRBV18 and TRBJ2-7, with D possibly TRBD2 on 5 matching bases. Germline V gives CDR1 KGHSH, CDR2 LQKENI. With 6 bases removed from V and 3 bases from J, the gap between germline ends came to 18 bases. The length of the CDR3 is 15 residues. In DNA, the CDR3 is TGTGCCAGCTCCTCAATGGGAGCAGGAAGCTACGAGCAGTACTTC. This sequence encodes CASSSMGAGSYEQYF.

This clone was counted only a few times. V usage is TRBV6-6 and J usage is TRBJ2-7; 9 bases line up with TRBD1. Germline values: CDR1 MNHNY, CDR2 SVGAGI (reference sequence). The CDR3 extends over 12 amino acids. The V gene end was trimmed by 0 bases and the J gene end by 9 bases; junction bases not matched to a gene: 0. CDR3 region: CASSYSTGGQYF. The DNA of the CDR3 is TGTGCCAGCAGTTACTCGACAGGGGGGCAGTACTTC.

The chain links TRBV20-1 to TRBJ1-2; weak D call: TRBD1 (6 bases). This CDR3 region has 10 residues. V was cut by 5 bases and J by 6 bases, with 7 bases left in between. Germline lookup yields CDR1 DFQATT and CDR2 SNEGSKA (reference sequence). CDR3: CSAWTDGYTF. DNA of the CDR3: TGCAGTGCTTGGACAGATGGCTACACCTTC.

The V gene is TRBV27, the J gene TRBJ1-5, with a weak D call TRBD1 (6 bases). The CDR3 contains 17 residues. V was trimmed by 2 bases and J by 3 bases, leaving 17 bases between them. Per the germline V gene, CDR1 is MNHEY and CDR2 is SMNVEV (reference sequence). The DNA for the CDR3 is TGTGCCAGCAGTTTAAGTTTTGTTGGACAGTTCAATCAGCCCCAGCATTTT. This gives the protein CASSLSFVGQFNQPQHF.

V usage is TRBV29-1 and J usage is TRBJ2-7; D perhaps matches TRBD2 (6 bases). In germline, CDR1 is SQVTM, CDR2 ANQGSEA. The CDR3 spans 13 residues. The V and J ends lost 6 bases and 6 bases respectively, with 18 bases between them. The CDR3: CSVERGRQSEQYF. DNA of the CDR3: TGCAGCGTCGAGCGTGGGAGGCAGTCCGAGCAGTACTTC.

The chain employs TRBV10-3 and TRBJ1-1, with TRBD1 as a possible D gene (6 bases). The V gene's germline CDR1 is ENHRY and CDR2 SYGVKD. The CDR3 length is 15 residues. The germline V and J ends were trimmed by 8 bases and 4 bases, with 20 bases remaining between them. The CDR3 DNA is TGTGCCATCCGGACTTCAGGGGTCGAGATCACTGAAGCTTTCTTT. Amino acid sequence: CAIRTSGVEITEAFF.

This chain links TRBV10-3 with TRBJ1-2; D unclear. CDR3 length equals 13 residues. The germline V gene has CDR1 ENHRY and CDR2 SYGVKD. Trimming removed 5 bases from V and 1 base from J, with 8 bases in between. The CDR3 DNA sequence: TGTGCCATCAGTCAAGACATTAACTATGGCTACACCTTC. Protein product: CAISQDINYGYTF.

This clone was detected a few times. The chain combines TRBV7-2 with TRBJ2-5; TRBD1 matches 7 bases. V trimming: 6 bases; J trimming: 1 base; junction bases outside the gene matches: 11. The CDR3 is 16 amino acids. The germline V gene encodes CDR1 SGHTA and CDR2 FQGNSA. The CDR3 here is CASRKSRDSFQETQYF. The CDR3, as DNA: TGTGCCAGCAGAAAATCCCGGGACAGCTTCCAAGAGACCCAGTACTTC. The full variable domain, with the rest looked up from reference TRBV7-2 and TRBJ2-5, is GAGVSQSPSNKVTEKGKDVELRCDPISGHTALYWYRQSLGQGLEFLIYFQGNSAPDKSGLPSDRFSAERTGGSVSTLTIQRTQQEDSAVYLCASRKSRDSFQETQYFGPGTRLLVL.

This clone was observed a few times. The V gene is TRBV5-1, the J gene TRBJ2-1; 8 positions match TRBD1. CDR3 length: 15 amino acids. CDR1 is SGHRS, CDR2 YFSETQ, per germline. The V segment lost 0 bases and the J segment 6 bases; nucleotides outside the gene matches: 5. CDR3 sequence reads: CASSLGDRGRNEQFF. The CDR3 DNA is TGCGCCAGCAGCTTGGGTGACAGGGGCCGCAATGAGCAGTTCTTC.

CDR3 DNA sequence: TGTGCCAGCAGCCAATCCGGGACAGGGATAAATGAGCAGTTCTTC. Encoded protein: CASSQSGTGINEQFF. The chain carries TRBV4-2 and TRBJ2-1; 9 bases are a match to TRBD1. CDR1 LGHNA and CDR2 YNFKEQ come from the germline V gene. The CDR3 spans 15 residues. The V and J ends lost 2 bases and 7 bases, in that order; junction bases with no gene match: 6.

The sample holds a few counts of this clone. This chain uses TRBV18 with TRBJ1-2; 9 bases are shared with TRBD1. CDR1 is KGHSH, CDR2 LQKENI, per germline. This CDR3 spans 13 amino acids. With 6 bases clipped from V and 8 bases from J, the junction kept 7 bases outside the gene matches. DNA for the CDR3: TGTGCCAGCTCCGGGACAGGGTTCGACGGCTACACCTTC. As protein: CASSGTGFDGYTF.

As to this clone: The identical CDR3 is also encoded by other nucleotide sequences in the sample. The gene calls are TRBV7-2 and TRBJ2-7, with D unclear. This CDR3 spans 11 amino acids. V gave up 2 bases and J gave up 4 bases, with 3 bases separating them. CDR1 is SGHTA, CDR2 FQGNSA, per germline. In DNA form, the CDR3 reads TGTGCCAGCAGCTTAAGTTACGAGCAGTACTTC. It yields the protein CASSLSYEQYF.

This chain uses TRBV19 with TRBJ2-2; D unclear. Trimming removed 9 bases from V and 3 bases from J, with 8 bases in between. The CDR3 spans 12 residues. Germline V gene sequence: CDR1 LNHDA, CDR2 SQIVND (reference sequence). The CDR3 sequence is CARPFDTGELFF. The DNA for the CDR3 is TGTGCCAGGCCATTTGACACCGGGGAGCTGTTTTTT.

There are a few counts of this clone. The V and J genes are TRBV14 and TRBJ2-5; D gene ambiguous. V shed 3 bases and J shed 5 bases, with 4 bases lying between them. Germline V CDR1 and CDR2: SGHDN, FVKESK. There are 11 residues in the CDR3. Here the CDR3 DNA reads TGTGCCAGCAGCCATAGCGAGACCCAGTACTTC. This translates into CASSHSETQYF.

The rearrangement uses TRBV18 and TRBJ1-1; no firm D call. The V gene lost 2 bases and the J gene lost 5 bases, with 15 bases spanning the gap. Germline CDR1 and CDR2: KGHSH and LQKENI. The CDR3 sequence is 15 residues long. The CDR3 is CASSPGDLEYTEAFF. The DNA for the CDR3 is TGTGCCAGCTCACCAGGGGATCTAGAGTATACTGAAGCTTTCTTT.

The chain joins TRBV29-1 to TRBJ2-1; TRBD2 aligns across 7 bases. Germline assignment: CDR1 SQVTM and CDR2 ANQGSEA. The CDR3 spans 14 residues. With 4 bases clipped from V and 3 bases from J, the junction kept 6 bases outside the gene matches. CDR3 sequence reads: CSVVPSGNYNEQFF. The CDR3 DNA follows: TGCAGCGTTGTTCCTAGCGGAAACTACAATGAGCAGTTCTTC.